Shown below are 21 T cell receptor beta chains from a single sample sequenced in a study of T cells of healthy individuals. MiXCR, run by TCRdb on the 5' RACE reads, gives a single entry per CDR3 protein. Of 50,000 to 55,000 distinct CDR3 sequences listed, roughly 14% are singletons. The receptor source for this set is a human donor in good health.

This clonotype was counted between two and nine times. The genes are TRBV18 and TRBJ1-2; 7 nucleotides line up with TRBD1. The CDR3 covers 14 residues. V trimming: 5 bases; J trimming: 8 bases; junction bases outside the gene matches: 11. Per germline, CDR1 KGHSH and CDR2 LQKENI. This CDR3 reads CASSATGVRHGYTF. Written as DNA, the CDR3 is TGTGCCAGCTCAGCTACAGGGGTTCGACACGGCTACACCTTC.

The table lists this clonotype with many counts. The V gene is TRBV11-2, the J gene TRBJ1-4; D perhaps matches TRBD1 (5 bases). The CDR3 totals 15 residues. Per germline, CDR1 SGHAT and CDR2 FQNNGV. Trimming pared 5 bases from V and 8 bases from J, leaving 18 bases between. CDR3 residues: CASSRDPNRREKLFF. For the CDR3, the DNA is TGTGCCAGCAGCCGGGACCCAAATAGGAGGGAAAAACTGTTTTTT.

V and J are TRBV29-1 and TRBJ2-7; a possible D gene is TRBD1 (6 bases). The V end lost 6 bases, the J end lost 1 base, and 13 bases lay between the germline ends. The CDR3 contains 13 residues. The germline gives CDR1 SQVTM, CDR2 ANQGSEA. The CDR3 region has the DNA TGCAGCGTGGCCGGGACACCTTCCTACGAGCAGTACTTC. The encoded protein is CSVAGTPSYEQYF.

The CDR3 is CASSTLQGAYGYTF. CDR3 coding DNA: TGTGCCAGCAGCACATTACAGGGCGCCTATGGCTACACCTTC. The V gene is TRBV5-4, the J gene TRBJ1-2; TRBD1 might be the D (6 bases). This CDR3 is built from 14 residues. Trimming pared 4 bases from V and 4 bases from J, leaving 14 bases between. Germline values: CDR1 SGHNT, CDR2 YYREEE (reference sequence).

This clonotype was counted only a few times. The chain recombines TRBV5-1 with TRBJ2-6; no clear D. The V gene lost 0 bases and the J gene lost 7 bases, with 11 bases spanning the gap. The CDR3 length is 15 residues. The germline V gene has CDR1 SGHRS and CDR2 YFSETQ. CDR3 in DNA: TGCGCCAGCAGCTTGGAGGCTAATGGTGCCAACGTCCTGACTTTC. Its protein product is CASSLEANGANVLTF.

This clonotype has at least ten counts. The J gene is TRBJ2-1, the V gene TRBV2; unclear D gene. The ends were cut back, 5 bases at V and 7 bases at J, with 9 bases in the middle. Per germline, CDR1 SNHLY and CDR2 FYNNEI. The CDR3 length is 12 residues. CDR3 loop: CASSSVQNEQFF. The CDR3 DNA sequence: TGTGCCAGCAGTTCCGTTCAGAATGAGCAGTTCTTC. The whole variable domain, filled in from reference TRBV2 and TRBJ2-1, reads EPEVTQTPSHQVTQMGQEVILRCVPISNHLYFYWYRQILGQKVEFLVSFYNNEISEKSEIFDDQFSVERPDGSNFTLKIRSTKLEDSAMYFCASSSVQNEQFFGPGTRLTVL.

This clonotype turned up a few times. The chain uses TRBV20-1 and TRBJ1-5; D is undetermined. V lost 1 base to trimming and J lost 9 bases, with 13 bases between them. The CDR3 is made up of 13 amino acids. Per germline, CDR1 DFQATT and CDR2 SNEGSKA (reference sequence). The CDR3 is CSARGPPDGPQHF. The CDR3 coding sequence is TGCAGTGCTAGAGGCCCGCCTGACGGGCCCCAGCATTTT.

This clonotype was seen repeatedly, ten times or more. The chain has TRBV4-1 and TRBJ1-1; D gene uncertain. Germline V lookup: CDR1 MGHRA, CDR2 YSYEKL. The V end was cut by 1 base, the J end by 3 bases, with 9 bases between. The CDR3 contains 14 residues. DNA of the CDR3: TGCGCCAGCAGCCAAGGTGGAGTGTACACTGAAGCTTTCTTT. Translation: CASSQGGVYTEAFF.

This clonotype was seen many times. The V gene is TRBV13, the J gene TRBJ2-3, with 12 bases lining up with TRBD2. CDR3 size: 16 residues. V lost 4 bases and J lost 5; bases outside the gene matches: 7. CDR1 and CDR2 (germline): PRHDT, FYEKMQ (reference sequence). The CDR3 coding sequence is TGTGCCAGCAGCTCCCGACTAGCGGGAGAGGGAGATACGCAGTATTTT. This codes for CASSSRLAGEGDTQYF.

The chain carries TRBV20-1 and TRBJ2-7; 7 bases agree with TRBD1. J gave up 2 bases and V 7 bases, and 8 bases lay outside the gene matches. The germline CDR1 and CDR2 sequences are DFQATT and SNEGSKA (reference sequence). This CDR3 is built from 13 residues. DNA of the CDR3: TGCAGTGTTGCCGCGACAGGGACCTACGAGCAGTACTTC. Residues: CSVAATGTYEQYF.

At least ten counts were recorded for this clonotype. V usage is TRBV29-1 and J usage is TRBJ1-1; D is possibly TRBD1 (5 bases). Germline CDR1 is SQVTM and CDR2 is ANQGSEA. V was clipped by 5 bases and J by 1 base, with 14 bases between them. The CDR3 sequence is 14 residues long. CDR3 DNA: TGCAGCGTTCTAAGACAGATTAGGAACACTGAAGCTTTCTTT. Its translation is CSVLRQIRNTEAFF. Complete variable domain (other parts from reference TRBV29-1 and TRBJ1-1): SAVISQKPSRDICQRGTSLTIQCQVDSQVTMMFWYRQQPGQSLTLIATANQGSEATYESGFVIDKFPISRPNLTFSTLTVSNMSPEDSSIYLCSVLRQIRNTEAFFGQGTRLTVV.

This clonotype was recorded a few times. The J gene is TRBJ2-5, the V gene TRBV7-2, with D tentatively TRBD1 (5 bases). With 3 bases removed from V and 2 bases from J, the gap between germline ends came to 7 bases. The CDR3 extends over 13 amino acids. The germline V gene has CDR1 SGHTA and CDR2 FQGNSA. The CDR3 loop is CASSFRQQETQYF. CDR3 DNA: TGTGCCAGCAGCTTCAGACAGCAAGAGACCCAGTACTTC.

The chain couples TRBV10-3 to TRBJ1-1; a possible D gene is TRBD1 (6 bases). The CDR3 has 13 amino acids. The V end was cut by 11 bases, the J end by 3 bases, with 16 bases between. The V gene's germline CDR1 is ENHRY and CDR2 SYGVKD. CDR3 DNA: TGTGCCTCCCTGGGGGCAGGGGACACTGAAGCTTTCTTT. It specifies CASLGAGDTEAFF.

This clonotype was seen a handful of times. V usage is TRBV27 and J usage is TRBJ2-1, with D perhaps matching TRBD1 (6 bases). V was clipped by 5 bases and J by 8 bases, with 13 bases between them. Germline V gene sequence: CDR1 MNHEY, CDR2 SMNVEV (reference sequence). The CDR3 extends over 13 amino acids. CDR3 sequence reads: CASSEGRGHEQFF. CDR3 coding DNA: TGTGCCAGCAGTGAAGGCAGGGGACATGAGCAGTTCTTC.

The V call is TRBV27, the J call TRBJ1-1; the D is unclear. The germline V gene has CDR1 MNHEY and CDR2 SMNVEV (reference sequence). The CDR3 spans 14 residues. V shed 3 bases and J shed 0 bases, with 8 bases lying between them. Written as DNA, the CDR3 is TGTGCCAGCAGTTTCCGCGCTATGAACACTGAAGCTTTCTTT. Translated: CASSFRAMNTEAFF.

The chain employs TRBV7-2 and TRBJ2-2, with 14 bases aligning to TRBD2. After removal of 3 bases from V and 5 bases from J, the junction contained 5 bases not matched to a gene. This CDR3 spans 17 amino acids. In germline, CDR1 is SGHTA, CDR2 FQGNSA. CDR3 DNA: TGTGCCAGCAGCTTGGGACTAGCGGGAGTCGGTACCGGGGAGCTGTTTTTT. Translated: CASSLGLAGVGTGELFF.

This chain links TRBV2 with TRBJ2-1; D gene uncertain. Trimming removed 2 bases at V and 2 bases at J, with 13 bases between. This CDR3 has 16 residues. Germline loops: CDR1 SNHLY, CDR2 FYNNEI. Here the CDR3 reads CASSERGVYPYNEQFF. CDR3 DNA: TGTGCCAGCAGTGAACGAGGAGTCTACCCCTACAATGAGCAGTTCTTC.

This clonotype was observed a few times. V and J are TRBV7-6 and TRBJ2-7, with D perhaps TRBD1 (6 bases). This CDR3 has 16 amino acids. Trimming stripped 4 bases from V and 0 bases from J, with 16 bases between. The germline gives CDR1 SGHVS, CDR2 FNYEAQ. In nucleotides, the CDR3 is TGTGCCAGCAGCTACTCAACAGGGTCCTCCTCCTACGAGCAGTACTTC. It encodes CASSYSTGSSSYEQYF.

In its sample, this clonotype was seen a few times. The genes are TRBV12-3 or TRBV12-4 and TRBJ2-3; D unclear. The CDR3 runs to 12 residues. V lost 6 bases and J 0 bases, leaving 4 bases between the germline ends. The CDR3 protein is CASSYSTDTQYF. The DNA for the CDR3 is TGTGCCAGCAGCTATAGCACAGATACGCAGTATTTT.

In this sample, this clonotype turned up once. Given a much more abundant clone one base away, this may be a read error. The gene calls are TRBV7-2 and TRBJ2-3; no firm D call. CDR3 length equals 12 residues. Germline values: CDR1 SGHTA, CDR2 FQGNSA. This CDR3 reads CASSLVKATRYF. The CDR3 nucleotides read TGTGCCAGCAGCTTAGTAAAGGCTACGCGGTATTTT.

In the case of this clonotype: This is likely a read error, given that the CDR3 carries no conserved phenylalanine or tryptophan at its end. The chain employs TRBV7-8 and TRBJ2-4; TRBD2 agrees at 9 bases. The V and J ends lost 6 bases and 6 bases, in that order; junction bases with no gene match: 6. The CDR3 runs to 14 residues. Germline CDR1 reads SGHVS; CDR2 reads FQNEAQ. Here the CDR3 DNA reads TGTGCCAGCAGACGGAGCGGGAGGTCAAACATTCAGTACTTG. Amino acid sequence: CASRRSGRSNIQYL.